These T cell receptor beta chains were read from a single sample in a study of T cell repertoires in cytomegalovirus infection. A single record per CDR3 protein comes from TCRdb applying MiXCR to the reads. The repertoire holds around 280,000 distinct CDR3 sequences, with roughly an eighth as singletons. Material for sequencing was PBMCs. These TCRs come from a human donor in good health (CMV status not recorded). Some clones in this sample may be carry-over from other donors' samples. The CDR3 runs from the conserved cysteine through the conserved F or W.

J: TRBJ1-2; V: TRBV24-1; CDR3: CATSDGPPRDGYGYTF
J: TRBJ1-1; V: TRBV12-3/TRBV12-4; CDR3: CASSLTGENTEAFF
J: TRBJ1-3; V: TRBV5-6; CDR3: CASSPPTGGTSGNTIYF
J: TRBJ2-3; V: TRBV13; CDR3: CATSLGTDTQYF
J: TRBJ2-1; V: TRBV20-1; CDR3: CSAGDSGRAWNEQFF
J: TRBJ1-1; V: TRBV4-1; CDR3: CASSQRLNTEAFF
J: TRBJ1-5; V: TRBV4-3; CDR3: CASSQSIRDRVNQPQHF
J: TRBJ1-4; V: TRBV20-1; CDR3: CSASGSSGATNEKLFF
J: TRBJ1-2; V: TRBV6-6; CDR3: CASSYGDRGRGYTF
J: TRBJ2-5; V: TRBV28; CDR3: CASRGGQGAWETQYF
J: TRBJ2-3; V: TRBV5-4; CDR3: CASSPASGGAGDTQYF
J: TRBJ2-7; V: TRBV5-5; CDR3: CASSEAPGLGTYEQYF
J: TRBJ1-5; V: TRBV10-3; CDR3: CAISQNQQGGSQPQHF
J: TRBJ2-2; V: TRBV20-1; CDR3: CSGIAGNTGELFF
J: TRBJ2-1; V: TRBV19; CDR3: CASSASFHEQFF
J: TRBJ1-2; V: TRBV7-4; CDR3: CASSLALGGWDGYTF
J: TRBJ1-1; V: TRBV5-4; CDR3: CASSLRVLTKTEAFF
J: TRBJ2-5; V: TRBV29-1; CDR3: CSVREQETQYF
J: TRBJ1-1; V: TRBV5-6; CDR3: CASSQGQGATEAFF
J: TRBJ1-2; V: TRBV30; CDR3: CAWSVGGPSYGYTF
J: TRBJ2-5; V: TRBV6-2/TRBV6-3; CDR3: CASSDTETQYF
J: TRBJ1-5; V: TRBV6-1; CDR3: CASSETSNQPQHF
J: TRBJ2-2; V: TRBV20-1; CDR3: CSAHGTRDTGELFF
J: TRBJ1-2; V: TRBV11-2; CDR3: CASSWTGGDYGYTF
J: TRBJ1-1; V: TRBV20-1; CDR3: CSASAGGDTEAFF
J: TRBJ2-7; V: TRBV19; CDR3: CASSVQPPLAGGIYEQYF
J: TRBJ2-7; V: TRBV2; CDR3: CASSDRRQYF
J: TRBJ1-1; V: TRBV5-4; CDR3: CASSLLRGPDTEAFF
J: TRBJ2-3; V: TRBV9; CDR3: CASSDSTGITDTQYF
J: TRBJ2-2; V: TRBV20-1; CDR3: CSAHPARAGGSGELFF
J: TRBJ2-6; V: TRBV6-1; CDR3: CASSGDRRVAGANVLTF
J: TRBJ2-3; V: TRBV7-3; CDR3: CASSPHRAADTQYF
J: TRBJ2-7; V: TRBV29-1; CDR3: CSVGDSYEQYF
J: TRBJ1-6; V: TRBV7-9; CDR3: CASSLVDANSPLHF
J: TRBJ2-1; V: TRBV20-1; CDR3: CSARTLLAGINEQFF
J: TRBJ2-3; V: TRBV7-9; CDR3: CATNPKDTQYF
J: TRBJ1-1; V: TRBV3-1; CDR3: CASSPTPGTEAFF
J: TRBJ1-1; V: TRBV7-2; CDR3: CAGSTQGRLEAFF
J: TRBJ1-5; V: TRBV29-1; CDR3: CSVLKDRGSNQPQHF
J: TRBJ2-7; V: TRBV7-9; CDR3: CASSLPGGTAYEQYF
J: TRBJ2-3; V: TRBV6-2/TRBV6-3; CDR3: CASSYSAGGGDTQYF
J: TRBJ1-2; V: TRBV5-6; CDR3: CASSLDRGNLYGYTF